Presented here are 21 T cell receptor beta chains from one specimen sequenced in a study of OX40 agonist ivuxolimab in advanced cancers. The repertoire was sequenced with immunoSEQ multiplex PCR; TCRdb's copy has only in-frame clones and lacks some. The data contain roughly 63,000 clones, roughly four fifths of them singletons. This material consisted of CD4+ or CD8+ T cells sorted from blood, taken in a trial of the OX40 agonist ivuxolimab. Every receptor here comes from an adult with an advanced solid tumor such as melanoma, head and neck, liver or kidney cancer.

The chain is built from TRBV18 and TRBJ2-2; no clear D. Germline loops: CDR1 KGHSH, CDR2 LQKENI. This CDR3 is 15 amino acids long. Trimming cost V 5 bases and J 4 bases, with 14 bases left between them. DNA for the CDR3: TGTGCCAGCTCAGAACGACACGACTTCACCGGGGAGCTGTTTTTT. Its translation is CASSERHDFTGELFF.

The chain links TRBV14 to TRBJ2-7, with TRBD2 identical over 9 bases. The CDR3 is 15 amino acids. V gave up 1 base and J gave up 3 bases; unmatched junction bases: 4. Germline V gene sequence: CDR1 SGHDN, CDR2 FVKESK. CDR3 amino acids: CASSQVGSGGYEQYF. In nucleotides, the CDR3 is TGTGCCAGCAGCCAAGTTGGTAGCGGGGGCTACGAGCAGTACTTC.

The chain is built from TRBV30 and TRBJ1-5, with D unclear. Trimming took 2 bases from V and 3 from J, leaving 11 bases between them. The CDR3 is 14 residues long. CDR1 is GTSNPN and CDR2 is SVGIG in the germline V gene (reference sequence). CDR3 sequence: CAWSSGFLNQPQHF. CDR3 DNA: TGTGCCTGGAGTTCGGGATTCCTCAATCAGCCCCAGCATTTT.

The rearrangement joins TRBV7-9 to TRBJ1-3, with 7 bases matching TRBD1. Germline loops: CDR1 SEHNR, CDR2 FQNEAQ (reference sequence). The CDR3 consists of 15 residues. Trimming cost V 5 bases and J 0 bases; bases outside gene matches: 4. CDR3 amino acids: CASSPQGNSGNTIYF. In DNA form, the CDR3 reads TGTGCCAGCAGCCCACAGGGGAACTCTGGAAACACCATATATTTT.

J is TRBJ2-7 and V is TRBV6-1, with D hard to call. Per the germline V gene, CDR1 is MNHNS and CDR2 is SASEGT. This CDR3 contains 10 residues. The V gene lost 5 bases and the J gene lost 7 bases, with 6 bases spanning the gap. The CDR3 loop reads CASSRREQYF. CDR3 in DNA: TGTGCCAGCAGTCGGAGAGAGCAGTACTTC.

This sequence joins TRBV21-1 and TRBJ1-1. TRBV21-1 is shown as a pseudogene. The CDR3 has 15 residues. The CDR3 bases are TGTGCCAGCAGCAAAGAGGTGGTGAGGAACACTGAAGCTTTCTTT. Its protein is CASSKEVVRNTEAFF.

The chain joins TRBV7-9 to TRBJ2-2; no clear D gene. Germline V gene lookup returns CDR1 SEHNR and CDR2 FQNEAQ (reference sequence). Trimming removed 6 bases at V and 2 bases at J, with 16 bases between. This CDR3 is built from 16 residues. Here the CDR3 reads CASSLTGPFNTGELFF. The CDR3 DNA follows: TGTGCCAGCAGTCTGACTGGACCCTTTAACACCGGGGAGCTGTTTTTT.

This chain uses TRBV7-8 with TRBJ2-1, with D maybe TRBD2 (7 bases). Germline assignment: CDR1 SGHVS and CDR2 FQNEAQ. This CDR3 contains 15 residues. Trimming left V 3 bases short and J 2 bases short, with 11 bases between. CDR3 nucleotide sequence: TGTGCCAGCAGCTTGGAAGGGGGGGCCTACAATGAGCAGTTCTTC. Translating gives CASSLEGGAYNEQFF.

The V call is TRBV7-2, the J call TRBJ1-1; D not certain. V gave up 3 bases and J gave up 2 bases, with 4 bases separating them. The germline gives CDR1 SGHTA, CDR2 FQGNSA. This CDR3 region has 12 residues. CDR3 residues: CASSFSNTEAFF. CDR3 nucleotides: TGTGCCAGCAGCTTCAGCAACACTGAAGCTTTCTTT. Full variable domain (outside the CDR3, taken from reference TRBV7-2 and TRBJ1-1): GAGVSQSPSNKVTEKGKDVELRCDPISGHTALYWYRQSLGQGLEFLIYFQGNSAPDKSGLPSDRFSAERTGGSVSTLTIQRTQQEDSAVYLCASSFSNTEAFFGQGTRLTVV.

V usage is TRBV11-1 and J usage is TRBJ1-6; D ambiguous. V was clipped by 5 bases and J by 0 bases, with 20 bases between them. CDR3 length equals 19 residues. Germline-derived CDR1 and CDR2 are SGHAT and FQDESV (reference sequence). The CDR3 region is CASSIPYRVPSSYNSPLHF. As DNA, the CDR3 is TGTGCCAGCAGCATTCCATATAGGGTACCGAGCTCCTATAATTCACCCCTCCACTTT.

V usage is TRBV29-1 and J usage is TRBJ2-3, with TRBD2 identical over 7 bases. Germline V gene lookup returns CDR1 SQVTM and CDR2 ANQGSEA. V lost 4 bases and J lost 2; bases outside the gene matches: 3. There are 13 residues in the CDR3. CDR3 loop: CSVVGGTTDTQYF. CDR3 sequence (DNA): TGCAGCGTTGTGGGGGGGACCACAGATACGCAGTATTTT.

The chain recombines TRBV2 with TRBJ1-2; tentatively, D is TRBD1 (5 bases). This CDR3 comprises 16 residues. Trimming removed 6 bases from V and 7 bases from J, with 24 bases in between. CDR1 and CDR2 from the germline V gene are SNHLY and FYNNEI. Written as DNA, the CDR3 is TGTGCCAGCAGCCGTGCCCCATTGACAGTCGATGGTGGCTACACCTTC. Amino acid sequence: CASSRAPLTVDGGYTF.

The rearrangement uses TRBV7-3 and TRBJ2-7; either TRBD1 or TRBD2 may fit D (6 bases each). Trimming pared 0 bases from V and 5 bases from J, leaving 11 bases between. Looked up from germline, CDR1 is SGHTA and CDR2 is FQGTGA. The CDR3 covers 14 residues. In DNA, the CDR3 is TGTGCCAGCAGCTTAACGGGGGGCGAACACGAGCAGTACTTC. This encodes CASSLTGGEHEQYF. Using reference TRBV7-3 and TRBJ2-7 for the parts outside the CDR3, the full variable domain is GAGVSQTPSNKVTEKGKYVELRCDPISGHTALYWYRQSLGQGPEFLIYFQGTGAADDSGLPNDRFFAVRPEGSVSTLKIQRTERGDSAVYLCASSLTGGEHEQYFGPGTRLTVT.

The genes are TRBV7-2 and TRBJ1-2; D gene ambiguous. The germline V gene encodes CDR1 SGHTA and CDR2 FQGNSA. There are 14 residues in the CDR3. V was trimmed by 5 bases and J by 0 bases, leaving 10 bases between them. The CDR3, as DNA: TGTGCCAGCAGCCAGAACGCAGCTAACTATGGCTACACCTTC. Its protein product is CASSQNAANYGYTF.

Here the CDR3 reads CASRDRLNRLSNQPQHF. The CDR3 bases are TGTGCCAGCCGGGACAGATTAAATCGACTTAGCAATCAGCCCCAGCATTTT. V usage is TRBV19 and J usage is TRBJ1-5; TRBD1 agrees at 7 bases. With V trimmed by 9 bases and J by 0 bases, 14 bases remained unmatched. Germline CDR1 LNHDA, CDR2 SQIVND (reference sequence). The CDR3 spans 17 residues.

The rearrangement uses TRBV30 and TRBJ2-1, with 7 bases aligning to TRBD1. There are 13 residues in the CDR3. J gave up 6 bases and V 2 bases, and 4 bases lay outside the gene matches. Germline CDR1 reads GTSNPN; CDR2 reads SVGIG (reference sequence). The CDR3, as DNA: TGTGCCTGGAGTAGGGGGCCGCCCAATGAGCAGTTCTTC. Translating it yields CAWSRGPPNEQFF.

The rearrangement links TRBV18 to TRBJ2-3; either TRBD1 or TRBD2 may fit D (5 bases each). V lost 5 bases to trimming and J lost 1 base, with 13 bases between them. Looked up from germline, CDR1 is KGHSH and CDR2 is LQKENI. The CDR3 has 15 amino acids. CDR3 DNA sequence: TGTGCCAGCTCATGGGACCCCGAACGCACAGATACGCAGTATTTT. Protein: CASSWDPERTDTQYF. Together with reference TRBV18 and TRBJ2-3, the CDR3 gives the full variable domain: NAGVMQNPRHLVRRRGQEARLRCSPMKGHSHVYWYRQLPEEGLKFMVYLQKENIIDESGMPKERFSAEFPKEGPSILRIQQVVRGDSAAYFCASSWDPERTDTQYFGPGTRLTVL.

The rearrangement links TRBV19 to TRBJ1-1; tentative D call: TRBD1 (5 bases). V was shortened by 5 bases and J by 0 bases, with 13 bases between the two germline ends. Germline V gene lookup returns CDR1 LNHDA and CDR2 SQIVND (reference sequence). This CDR3 comprises 15 residues. CDR3 amino acids: CASSLGGTMNTEAFF. The DNA of the CDR3 is TGTGCCAGTAGTCTGGGGGGGACGATGAACACTGAAGCTTTCTTT.

The J gene is TRBJ2-5, the V gene TRBV7-3; D may be TRBD1 (6 bases). With 4 bases removed from V and 2 bases from J, the gap between germline ends came to 8 bases. CDR3 size: 13 residues. From germline, CDR1 is SGHTA and CDR2 FQGTGA. CDR3 nucleotide sequence: TGTGCCAGCAGCTCTCAGGGGCAAGAGACCCAGTACTTC. Protein: CASSSQGQETQYF. Variable domain in full (rest from reference TRBV7-3 and TRBJ2-5): GAGVSQTPSNKVTEKGKYVELRCDPISGHTALYWYRQSLGQGPEFLIYFQGTGAADDSGLPNDRFFAVRPEGSVSTLKIQRTERGDSAVYLCASSSQGQETQYFGPGTRLLVL.

This clone was seen more than once but under ten times. The chain carries TRBV11-3 and TRBJ2-5; D is perhaps TRBD1 (6 bases). The CDR3 has 13 amino acids. V was cut by 3 bases and J by 3 bases, with 8 bases left in between. Per the germline V gene, CDR1 is SGHNT and CDR2 is YENEEA. The CDR3 DNA follows: TGTGCCAGCAGCTTTGGGGGCGAAGAGACCCAGTACTTC. Translated, it gives CASSFGGEETQYF.

The genes are TRBV11-3 and TRBJ2-2, with 14 bases matching TRBD2. Germline values: CDR1 SGHNT, CDR2 YENEEA. This CDR3 comprises 17 residues. The V and J ends lost 4 bases and 1 base, in that order; junction bases with no gene match: 2. The CDR3 DNA sequence: TGTGCCAGCAGCTCGGGACTAGCGGGGGTGAACACCGGGGAGCTGTTTTTT. It translates to CASSSGLAGVNTGELFF.